A selection of T cell receptor beta chains follows, all from one sample in a study of cytomegalovirus exposure and HLA in healthy donors. TCRdb's table, derived via immunoSEQ multiplex PCR, lists solely in-frame clones and lacks some. This sample has 90,000 to 100,000 clones, with roughly 70% found just once. The sample taken for sequencing was PBMCs. The receptors come from a man aged 50 to 59 in good health and CMV-seronegative. The CDR3 runs from the conserved cysteine through the conserved F or W. The D gene is left open where the match is weak. Not every row has a clone size; where given, it reads once, few, many or a size class.

>TRBD2|TRBJ2-3|NA|TRBV5-1|17
TGCGCCAGCAGCCTCCGGACTAGCGGGAGTGGCACAGATACGCAGTATTTT
CASSLRTSGSGTDTQYF
>NA|TRBJ1-2|once|TRBV5-6|14
TGTGCCAGCAGCTTGGACAGGGACCTGTCTGGCTACACCTTC
CASSLDRDLSGYTF
>TRBD2|TRBJ2-5|NA|TRBV11-1|15
TGTGCCAGCAGCTTGCTAGCGGGCTTCCAGGAGACCCAGTACTTC
CASSLLAGFQETQYF
>TRBD1|TRBJ1-4|many|TRBV9|15
TGTGCCAGCAGTTTGACCGGGACAGGGTACGAAAAACTGTTTTTT
CASSLTGTGYEKLFF
>TRBD2|TRBJ2-1|NA|TRBV5-1|19
TGCGCCAGCAGCGAACGACTAGCGGGAGGGACGGCCTTTTACAATGAGCAGTTCTTC
CASSERLAGGTAFYNEQFF
>NA|TRBJ1-1|NA|TRBV7-3|14
TGTGCCAGCAGCTCCCAGGCGGGCGCACGGGAAGCTTTCTTT
CASSSQAGAREAFF
>NA|TRBJ1-2|NA|TRBV7-2|14
TGTGCCAGCAGCTCCGCCCCCCAGGGTTCGGGCTACACCTTC
CASSSAPQGSGYTF
>NA|TRBJ1-1|NA|TRBV2|13
TGTGCCAGCAGTGTGGACTTCAACACTGAAGCTTTCTTT
CASSVDFNTEAFF
>NA|TRBJ2-1|few|TRBV2|14
TGTGCCAGCTTGAAGGGGGTCTCCTACAATGAGCAGTTCTTC
CASLKGVSYNEQFF
>NA|TRBJ1-2|NA|TRBV5-1|13
TGCGCCAGCAGCAAGGGAGAGTTCTATGGCTACACCTTC
CASSKGEFYGYTF
>TRBD1|TRBJ2-1|few|TRBV25-1|17
TGTGCCAGCAGCCCGGGACAGGGGATACCCTACAATGATGAGCAGTTCTTC
CASSPGQGIPYNDEQFF
>NA|TRBJ1-1|NA|TRBV5-1|16
TGCGCCAGCAGCTCCGGTAGTGAGGGAGTTGGGACTGAAGCTTTCTTT
CASSSGSEGVGTEAFF
>TRBD1|TRBJ1-4|NA|TRBV9|17
TGTGCCAGCAGCCCCGCGGGACAGGGGGCGGGCGGTGAAAAACTGTTTTTT
CASSPAGQGAGGEKLFF
>TRBD2|TRBJ2-3|NA|TRBV4-1|18
TGCGCCAGCAGCCATTCGTCAAATAGCGGGTCTAGCACAGATACGCAGTATTTT
CASSHSSNSGSSTDTQYF
>NA|TRBJ1-1|once|TRBV12-5|14
TGTGCTAGTGGTTTGACGAACCTAGGCAGTGAAGCTTTCTTT
CASGLTNLGSEAFF
>TRBD2|TRBJ2-3|NA|TRBV7-2|16
TGTGCCAGCAGCGGGCGACTAGCGGGGAACACAGATACGCAGTATTTT
CASSGRLAGNTDTQYF
>TRBD2|TRBJ2-7|NA|TRBV18|16
TGTGCCAGCTCACCGGCCTCGGGCGGGGGTACCTACGAGCAGTACTTC
CASSPASGGGTYEQYF
>NA|TRBJ2-2|NA|TRBV7-2|14
TGTGCCAGCAGCTTTTGGGGGCGAACCGGGGAGCTGTTTTTT
CASSFWGRTGELFF
>TRBD1|TRBJ1-6|once|TRBV9|16
TGTGCCAGCAGCCCGGGACAGCCATTTCAAAATTCACCCCTCCACTTT
CASSPGQPFQNSPLHF
>TRBD1|TRBJ1-4|NA|TRBV5-1|15
TGCGCCAGCAGCCGAGGGACAGCTGGGAATGAAAAACTGTTTTTT
CASSRGTAGNEKLFF
>TRBD2|TRBJ2-3|NA|TRBV5-4|16
TGTGCCAGCAGCATCAGGACTAGCGGGAGGACAGATACGCAGTATTTT
CASSIRTSGRTDTQYF
>NA|TRBJ1-1|NA|TRBV29-1|13
TGCAGCGTGAAGACCCCTAGGCGTACTGAAGCTTTCTTT
CSVKTPRRTEAFF
>NA|TRBJ2-7|NA|TRBV7-8|12
TGTGCCAGCAGCTCACTAGACTACGAGCAGTACTTC
CASSSLDYEQYF
>NA|TRBJ1-1|NA|TRBV30|13
TGTGCCTGGAGCGGGGGTCTGAGCACTGAAGCTTTCTTT
CAWSGGLSTEAFF
>TRBD1|TRBJ1-1|few|TRBV15|15
TGTGCCACCAGCGCGTTGGGGACAGGGAACACTGAAGCTTTCTTT
CATSALGTGNTEAFF
>NA|TRBJ1-2|NA|TRBV6-1|14
TGTGCCAGCAGTGAAGGTGACAGAAACTATGGCTACACCTTC
CASSEGDRNYGYTF
>TRBD2|TRBJ2-1|NA|TRBV7-9|16
TGTACCAGCAGCTTAGCGCTAGCGGGAACCTACAATGAGCAGTTCTTC
CTSSLALAGTYNEQFF
>TRBD1|TRBJ1-4|NA|TRBV4-2|16
TGTGCCAGCAGCCAAGGCCCGGGACAGGGAGGGGAAAAACTGTTTTTT
CASSQGPGQGGEKLFF
>TRBD2|TRBJ2-1|NA|TRBV15|13
TGTGCCACCAGACTAGCGGGAGGAAATGAGCAGTTCTTC
CATRLAGGNEQFF
>NA|TRBJ1-5|NA|TRBV4-3|13
TGCGCCAGCAGCCAGGACATATCCCAGCCCCAGCATTTT
CASSQDISQPQHF
>NA|TRBJ2-7|NA|TRBV10-3|15
TGTGCCATCAGTGAAAGGGCGGGGAGCTCCTACGAGCAGTACTTC
CAISERAGSSYEQYF
>NA|TRBJ1-2|once|TRBV4-1|13
TGCGCCAGCAGCCATACAGAGAACTATGGCTACACCTTC
CASSHTENYGYTF
>TRBD2|TRBJ2-5|few|TRBV4-3|18
TGCGCCAGCAGCCAAGATTATCGGGGGGGCCCCACCCAAGAGACCCAGTACTTC
CASSQDYRGGPTQETQYF
>NA|TRBJ1-2|NA|TRBV30|13
TGTGCCTGGAGTCCGCAGGGTCACTATGGCTACACCTTC
CAWSPQGHYGYTF
>NA|TRBJ2-6|NA|TRBV7-3|17
TGTGCCAGCAGCCGGAAGGGAGTTTTTTCTGGGGCCAACGTCCTGACTTTC
CASSRKGVFSGANVLTF
>TRBD2|TRBJ2-1|NA|TRBV2|14
TGTGCCAGCAACGGGGACTACGCCTACAATGAGCAGTTCTTC
CASNGDYAYNEQFF
>NA|TRBJ1-2|NA|TRBV5-1|13
TGCGCCAGCAGCTTGGCAGGGACACTCGGCTACACCTTC
CASSLAGTLGYTF
>NA|TRBJ2-3|NA|TRBV7-3|17
TGTGCCAGCAGCTTAGACGGTGGGAATTTTGCGGGTGGTACGCAGTATTTT
CASSLDGGNFAGGTQYF
>TRBD1|TRBJ1-2|few|TRBV13|15
TGTGCCAGCAGCGCAGGACAGGGGCCGAACTATGGCTACACCTTC
CASSAGQGPNYGYTF
>TRBD1|TRBJ2-2|NA|TRBV29-1|16
TGCAGCGTTCAACCGCCGGGGACAGGGGTCACCGGGGAGCTGTTTTTT
CSVQPPGTGVTGELFF
>NA|TRBJ2-2|once|TRBV5-1|15
TGCGCCAGCAGCTTGGGTGTAGCCGGCACCGGGGAGCTGTTTTTT
CASSLGVAGTGELFF
>NA|TRBJ2-5|NA|TRBV20-1|11
TGCAGTGCTGAGGCCCGAGAGACCCAGTACTTC
CSAEARETQYF
>TRBD2|TRBJ2-4|NA|TRBV6-5|14
TGTGCCAGCAGCCGCGGGGGGGCGGAAAACATTCAGTACTTC
CASSRGGAENIQYF
>NA|TRBJ2-5|NA|TRBV7-9|13
TGTGCCAGCAAAATAGCCACGATTGAGACCCAGTACTTC
CASKIATIETQYF
>NA|TRBJ2-1|once|TRBV4-2|16
TGTGCCAGCAGCCCCCCGACGGGGGGCCGATTCAATGAGCAGTTCTTC
CASSPPTGGRFNEQFF
>TRBD1|TRBJ1-2|NA|TRBV18|15
TGTGCCAGCTCACAAACGGGACAGGGGCGGAATGGCTACACCTTC
CASSQTGQGRNGYTF
>NA|TRBJ2-1|NA|TRBV6-1|15
TGTGCCAGCAGCGAAGGGGGGCCGGCCTACAATGAGCAGTTCTTC
CASSEGGPAYNEQFF
>NA|TRBJ2-1|NA|TRBV7-7|13
TGTGCTAGCAGCCCCGGGGGCTACAATGAGCAGTTCTTC
CASSPGGYNEQFF
>NA|TRBJ1-1|NA|TRBV5-6|13
TGTGCCAGCAGCTTGAGGGGGGGCACTGAAGCTTTCTTT
CASSLRGGTEAFF
>NA|TRBJ2-5|NA|TRBV12-5|18
TGTGCTAGTGGTTTGGTACTCGACGGACAATTCAATCAAGAGACCCAGTACTTC
CASGLVLDGQFNQETQYF
>TRBD2|TRBJ2-3|few|TRBV2|14
TGTGCCAGCAGTGGGGGACTAGCCACAGATACGCAGTATTTT
CASSGGLATDTQYF
>TRBD1|TRBJ1-1|few|TRBV5-6|18
TGTGCCAGCAGCTCAGCCGGGACAGGGGGCGTAGCTGGCACTGAAGCTTTCTTT
CASSSAGTGGVAGTEAFF
>TRBD1|TRBJ2-7|few|TRBV27|15
TGTGCCAGCAGTCCTTCTTGGGGACAGCTCTACGAGCAGTACTTC
CASSPSWGQLYEQYF
>TRBD2|TRBJ2-7|NA|TRBV27|15
TGTGCCAGCAGACCCCTGGGACTAGCGGGGGACGAGCAGTACTTC
CASRPLGLAGDEQYF